The source of this T cell receptor (beta chain) is a study of T cells after yellow fever vaccination. General study findings and limits: The presence of abundant clonotypes contaminating from the bulk population was possible in FACS-sorted repertoires. Shared CD4/CD8 clonotypes were a small share, likely from convergent recombination. Though it reached lower strength, the secondary response hit its peak faster, day 5 versus 15.

The V end was cut by 4 bases, the J end by 0 bases, with 19 bases between. The CDR3 consists of 17 residues. Germline assignment: CDR1 SGHRS and CDR2 YFSETQ. Many counts were recorded for this clonotype. The antigen is unknown. Synthesis of TCR cDNA relied on 5'RACE template switching, which attached a universal primer site and UMIs. TCRdb reprocessed the 5' RACE reads with MiXCR, giving one entry per CDR3 protein. The table has around 310,000 distinct CDR3 sequences, 3.6% seen once; the top ten hold around 24%. This chain links TRBV5-1 with TRBJ1-1; D is possibly TRBD1 (6 bases). The material was PBMCs, obtained on the day of the yellow fever booster vaccination. The clonotype was recovered from a man aged 18 to 29 who received the YFV17D yellow fever vaccine. The CDR3 coding sequence is TGCGCCAGCAGCCTAATACCGGGACAAACAATGAACACTGAAGCTTTCTTT. Translating gives CASSLIPGQTMNTEAFF.